Detailed here is one T cell receptor beta chain. Its antigen remains unknown. The CDR3 is made up of 16 amino acids. Germline V CDR1 and CDR2: SQVTM, ANQGSEA. The data are from a study of regulatory T cells in long-lasting Graves disease. Study context: Antithyroid drug use was under 3 months in newly diagnosed Graves' patients.

Whole-study findings and limits: Among persistent patients, a larger number of public clonotypes were shared (approximately 3,000) than among newly diagnosed patients (under 1,000).

Time point given: newly diagnosed GD, antithyroid drugs for less than 3 months. Extracted RNA from PBMCs served as the source of the TCR library. The patients included were those that came from an endocrinology department in Xi'an, China. CDR3 regions were amplified by Arm-PCR using iRepertoire HTBI primers to build TCR beta libraries. MiXCR, run by TCRdb on the multiplex PCR reads, gives a single entry per CDR3 protein. The data contain 240,000 or so distinct CDR3 sequences, 20% of them singletons. V gene TRBV29-1 combines with J gene TRBJ2-1; 12 positions match TRBD2. The DNA end is a closer match to TRBJ2-7, so the J assignment may be wrong. This material consisted of peripheral blood mononuclear cells (PBMCs), taken at new diagnosis, from a patient treated with antithyroid drugs. This receptor was identified in a female donor with Graves disease. The CDR3 coding sequence is TGCAGCGTGCAGGGACTAGCGGGCCTAACCACCAATGAGCAGTACTTC. It specifies CSVQGLAGLTTNEQYF.